This paragraph covers one TCR beta chain sequence. In the source study's methods: Quantification of nucleated cells was approximated via reference gene primer amplification. Assay used: immunoSEQ multiplex PCR; TCRdb lists only in-frame clones, some missing. The V and J calls and the clone size are those of that table, but D and trimming were determined from the DNA. The data contain about 99,000 clones, around nine tenths of them seen just once; the ten biggest clones take up approximately 3%. The sample belongs to a study of blood T cell repertoires in COVID-19. V lost 3 bases to trimming and J lost 6 bases; unmatched junction nucleotides: 5. The CDR3 consists of 16 residues. CDR1 is SNHLY and CDR2 is FYNNEI in the germline V gene.

Sequenced material: peripheral blood. The rearrangement links TRBV2 to TRBJ2-2; TRBD2 matches 12 bases. This receptor was identified in a man aged 45 to 65 in a cohort sampled during active COVID-19. In DNA form, the CDR3 reads TGTGCCAGCAGTGATTTGACTAGCGGGGGTGCCGGGGAGCTGTTTTTT. As protein: CASSDLTSGGAGELFF.